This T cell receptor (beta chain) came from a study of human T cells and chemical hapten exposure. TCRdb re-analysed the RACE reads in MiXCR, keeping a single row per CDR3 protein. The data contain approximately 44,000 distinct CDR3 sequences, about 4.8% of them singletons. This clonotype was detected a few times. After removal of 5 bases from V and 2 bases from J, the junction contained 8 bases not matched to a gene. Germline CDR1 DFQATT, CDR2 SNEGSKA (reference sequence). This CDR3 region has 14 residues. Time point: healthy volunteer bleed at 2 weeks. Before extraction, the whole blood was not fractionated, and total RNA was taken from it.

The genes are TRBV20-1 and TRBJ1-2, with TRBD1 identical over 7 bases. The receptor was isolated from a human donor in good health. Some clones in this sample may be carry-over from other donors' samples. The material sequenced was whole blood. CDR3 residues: CSASRQGLNYGYTF. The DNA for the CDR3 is TGCAGTGCTTCCCGACAGGGTTTAAACTATGGCTACACCTTC.